The source of this TCR beta chain is a study of human T cells and chemical hapten exposure. Study context: TCR yields per sample varied, mainly owing to small pooled library volume differences. Study-level results: The number of TCRs over 1 in 1000 frequency stayed unchanged after DPC.

The library tagged each cDNA molecule with unique molecular identifiers. Authors' methods: Counting gave a median of approximately 96,000 TCRs per sample, with values ranging from 23,224 to 690,600. A single record per CDR3 protein comes from TCRdb applying MiXCR to the RACE reads. It is TCRdb's table, rather than the study itself, that gives the V and J calls and clone size. Counted here are 80,000 to 100,000 distinct CDR3 sequences, approximately 10% occurring once; the ten biggest clones make up 2.5% to 3%. Time point reported: healthy volunteer bleed at 2 weeks. Sequencing started from total RNA isolated from unfractionated whole blood. Regarding this clonotype: Antigen unknown.

Germline values: CDR1 LGHDT, CDR2 YNNKEL (reference sequence). Trimming removed 4 bases at V and 5 bases at J, with 15 bases between. There are 15 residues in the CDR3. Sample: whole blood. The chain couples TRBV3-1 to TRBJ2-1; tentative D call: TRBD2 (6 bases). The receptor was isolated from a female donor in good health. Some clones in this sample may be carry-over from other donors' samples. The CDR3 DNA follows: TGTGCCAGCAGCCGCCGGGAGATAGCGGACAATGAGCAGTTCTTC. Its protein product is CASSRREIADNEQFF.